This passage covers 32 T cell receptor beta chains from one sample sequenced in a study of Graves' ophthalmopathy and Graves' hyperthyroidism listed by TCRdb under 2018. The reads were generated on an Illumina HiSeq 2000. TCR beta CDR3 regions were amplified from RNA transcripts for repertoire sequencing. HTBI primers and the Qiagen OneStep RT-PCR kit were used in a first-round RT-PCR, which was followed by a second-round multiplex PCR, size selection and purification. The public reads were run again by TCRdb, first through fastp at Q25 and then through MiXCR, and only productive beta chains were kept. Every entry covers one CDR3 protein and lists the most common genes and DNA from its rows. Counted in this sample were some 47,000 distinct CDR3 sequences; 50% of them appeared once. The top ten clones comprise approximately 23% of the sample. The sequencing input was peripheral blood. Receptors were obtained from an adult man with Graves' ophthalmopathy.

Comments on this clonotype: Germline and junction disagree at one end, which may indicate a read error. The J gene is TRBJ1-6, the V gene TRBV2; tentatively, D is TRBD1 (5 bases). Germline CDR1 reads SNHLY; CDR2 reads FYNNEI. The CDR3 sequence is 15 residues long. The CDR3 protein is CDNSEDSGTNSPIHF. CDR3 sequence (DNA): TGTGACAACAGTGAAGACAGCGGGACTAATTCACCCATCCACTTT.

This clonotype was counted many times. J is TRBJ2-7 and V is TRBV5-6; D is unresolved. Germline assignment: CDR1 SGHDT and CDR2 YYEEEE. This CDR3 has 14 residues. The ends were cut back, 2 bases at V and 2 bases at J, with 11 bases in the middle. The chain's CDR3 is CASSFPVSPYEQYF. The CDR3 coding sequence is TGTGCCAGCAGCTTCCCAGTAAGCCCCTACGAGCAGTACTTC.

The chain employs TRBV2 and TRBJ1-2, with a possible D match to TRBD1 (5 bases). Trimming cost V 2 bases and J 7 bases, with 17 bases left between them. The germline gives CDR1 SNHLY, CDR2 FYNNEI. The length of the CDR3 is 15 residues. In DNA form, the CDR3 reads TGTGCCAGCAGTGAAACCCGTCAGGGAATATCTGGCTACACCTTC. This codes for CASSETRQGISGYTF.

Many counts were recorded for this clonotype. This CDR3 reads CSASRPQIAGGHGDTQYF. The CDR3 nucleotides are TGCAGTGCCAGCCGACCTCAGATAGCGGGGGGGCATGGAGATACGCAGTATTTT. The chain couples TRBV20-1 to TRBJ2-3; 11 bases fit TRBD2. The CDR3 sequence is 18 residues long. The germline V gene has CDR1 DFQATT and CDR2 SNEGSKA (reference sequence). Germline trimming cut 6 bases from V and 5 bases from J; bases unmatched to any gene: 19.

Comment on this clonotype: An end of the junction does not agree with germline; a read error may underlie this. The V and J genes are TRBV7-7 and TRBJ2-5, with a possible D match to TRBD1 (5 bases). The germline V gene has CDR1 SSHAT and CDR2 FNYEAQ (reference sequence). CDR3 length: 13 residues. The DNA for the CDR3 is TGTGCTAGCAGCTCATCCGTTGGGGCGGAGAAGTACTTC. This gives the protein CASSSSVGAEKYF.

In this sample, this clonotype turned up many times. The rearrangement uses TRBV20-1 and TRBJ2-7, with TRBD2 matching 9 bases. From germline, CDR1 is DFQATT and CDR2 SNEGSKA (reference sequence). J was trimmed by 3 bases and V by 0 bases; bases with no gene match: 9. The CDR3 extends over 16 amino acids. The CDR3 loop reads CSARDILTSGHYEQYF. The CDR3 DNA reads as TGCAGTGCTAGAGATATCCTGACTAGCGGACACTACGAGCAGTACTTC.

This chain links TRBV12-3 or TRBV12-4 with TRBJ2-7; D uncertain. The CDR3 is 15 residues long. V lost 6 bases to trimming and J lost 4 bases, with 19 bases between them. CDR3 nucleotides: TGTGCCAGCAGGATGCCACAAGGGTTTACGTACGAGCAGTACTTC. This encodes CASRMPQGFTYEQYF.

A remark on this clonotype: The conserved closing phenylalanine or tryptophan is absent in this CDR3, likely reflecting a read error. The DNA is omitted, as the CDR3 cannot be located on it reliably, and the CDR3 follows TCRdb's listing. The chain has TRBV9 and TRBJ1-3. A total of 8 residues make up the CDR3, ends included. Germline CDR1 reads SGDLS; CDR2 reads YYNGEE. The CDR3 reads CASSPRQV.

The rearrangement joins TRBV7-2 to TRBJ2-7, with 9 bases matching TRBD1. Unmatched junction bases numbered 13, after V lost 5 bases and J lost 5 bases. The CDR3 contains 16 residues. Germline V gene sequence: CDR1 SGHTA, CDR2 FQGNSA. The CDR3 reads CASSAQIGTGRNEQYF. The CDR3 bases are TGTGCCAGCAGCGCCCAAATCGGGACAGGGAGGAACGAGCAGTACTTC.

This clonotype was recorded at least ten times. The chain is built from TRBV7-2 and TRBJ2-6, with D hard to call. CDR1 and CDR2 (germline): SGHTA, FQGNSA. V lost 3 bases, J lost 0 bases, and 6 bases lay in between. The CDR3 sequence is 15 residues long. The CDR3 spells CASSFLASGANVLTF. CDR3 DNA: TGTGCCAGCAGCTTTTTAGCCTCTGGGGCCAACGTCCTGACTTTC.

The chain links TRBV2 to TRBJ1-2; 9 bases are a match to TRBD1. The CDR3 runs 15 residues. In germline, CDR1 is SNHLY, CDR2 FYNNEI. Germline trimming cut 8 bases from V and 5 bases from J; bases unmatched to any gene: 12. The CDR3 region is CASGLGQGQGYGYTF. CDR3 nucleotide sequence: TGTGCCAGCGGCCTTGGACAGGGGCAGGGGTATGGCTACACCTTC.

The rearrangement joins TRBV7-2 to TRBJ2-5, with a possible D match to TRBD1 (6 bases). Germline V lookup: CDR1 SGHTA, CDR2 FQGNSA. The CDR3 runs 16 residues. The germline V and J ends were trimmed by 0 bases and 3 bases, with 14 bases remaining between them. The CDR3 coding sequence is TGTGCCAGCAGCTTAGCGGGTTTGGGGGCCGAAGAGACCCAGTACTTC. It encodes CASSLAGLGAEETQYF.

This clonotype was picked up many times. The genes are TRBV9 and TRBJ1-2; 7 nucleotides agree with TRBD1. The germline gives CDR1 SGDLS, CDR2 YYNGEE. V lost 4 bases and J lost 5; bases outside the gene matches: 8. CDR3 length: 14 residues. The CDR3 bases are TGTGCCAGCAGCCCACCTCGGACAGGTTATGGCTACACCTTC. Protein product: CASSPPRTGYGYTF.

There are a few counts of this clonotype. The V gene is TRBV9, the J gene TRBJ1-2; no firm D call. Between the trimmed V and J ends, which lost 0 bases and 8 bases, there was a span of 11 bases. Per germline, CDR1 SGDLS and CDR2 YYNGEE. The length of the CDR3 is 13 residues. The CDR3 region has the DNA TGTGCCAGCAGCGTAGGACGGAGCTGGGGCTACACCTTC. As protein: CASSVGRSWGYTF.

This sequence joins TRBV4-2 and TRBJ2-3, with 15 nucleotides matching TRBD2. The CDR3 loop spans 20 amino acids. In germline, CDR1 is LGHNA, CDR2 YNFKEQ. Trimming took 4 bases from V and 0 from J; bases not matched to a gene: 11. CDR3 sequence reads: CASSPRGGTSGRPSTDTQYF. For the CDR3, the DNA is TGTGCCAGCAGCCCCCGGGGCGGGACTAGCGGGAGGCCTAGCACAGATACGCAGTATTTT.

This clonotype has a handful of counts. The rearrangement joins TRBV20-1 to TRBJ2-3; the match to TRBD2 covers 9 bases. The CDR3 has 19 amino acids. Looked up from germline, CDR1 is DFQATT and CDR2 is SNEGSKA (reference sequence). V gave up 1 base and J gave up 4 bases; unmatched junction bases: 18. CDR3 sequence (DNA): TGCAGTGCTAGAGTTCGGGCCTCGGCGGGAGGGGAGGATGCAGATACGCAGTATTTT. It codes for CSARVRASAGGEDADTQYF.

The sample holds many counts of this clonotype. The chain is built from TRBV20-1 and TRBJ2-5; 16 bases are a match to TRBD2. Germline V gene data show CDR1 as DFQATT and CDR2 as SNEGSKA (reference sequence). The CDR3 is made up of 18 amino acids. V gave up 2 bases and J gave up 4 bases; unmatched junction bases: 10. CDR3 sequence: CSARYPGLAGGRSETQYF. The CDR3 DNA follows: TGCAGTGCTAGATACCCGGGACTAGCGGGGGGGAGGTCAGAGACCCAGTACTTC.

CDR3 sequence (DNA): TGTGCCAGCAGGTCAAGCGGCGGTTCCTACGAGCAGTACTTC. Protein: CASRSSGGSYEQYF. V gene TRBV7-2 combines with J gene TRBJ2-7, with D tentatively TRBD2 (5 bases). V shed 6 bases and J shed 1 base, with 13 bases lying between them. Germline lookup yields CDR1 SGHTA and CDR2 FQGNSA. The CDR3 runs to 14 residues.

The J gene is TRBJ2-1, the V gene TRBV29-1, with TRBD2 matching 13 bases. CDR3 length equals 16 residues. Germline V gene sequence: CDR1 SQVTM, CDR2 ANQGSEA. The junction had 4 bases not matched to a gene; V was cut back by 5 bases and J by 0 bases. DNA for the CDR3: TGCAGCGTTACCGGACTAGCGGGAGCCTCCTACAATGAGCAGTTCTTC. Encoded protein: CSVTGLAGASYNEQFF.

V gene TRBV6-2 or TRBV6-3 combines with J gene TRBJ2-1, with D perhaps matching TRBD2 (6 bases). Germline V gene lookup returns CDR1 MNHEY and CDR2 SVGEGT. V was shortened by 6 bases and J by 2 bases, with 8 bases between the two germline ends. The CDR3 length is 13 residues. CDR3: CASRSGAYNEQFF. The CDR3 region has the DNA TGTGCCAGCAGATCGGGGGCCTACAATGAGCAGTTCTTC.

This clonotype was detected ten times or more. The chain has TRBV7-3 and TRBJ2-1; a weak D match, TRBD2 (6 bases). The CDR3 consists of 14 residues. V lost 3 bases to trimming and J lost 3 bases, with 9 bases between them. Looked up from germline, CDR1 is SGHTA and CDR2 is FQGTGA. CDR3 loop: CASSFSGSYNEQFF. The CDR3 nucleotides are TGTGCCAGCAGCTTTTCCGGGAGCTACAATGAGCAGTTCTTC.

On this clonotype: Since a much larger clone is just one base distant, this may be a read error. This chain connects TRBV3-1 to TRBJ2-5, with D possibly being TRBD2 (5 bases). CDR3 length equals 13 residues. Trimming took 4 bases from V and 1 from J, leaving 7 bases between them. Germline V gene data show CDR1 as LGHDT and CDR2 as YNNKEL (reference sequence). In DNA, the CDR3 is TGTGCCAGCAGCCGCGGGCGCCAAGAGACCCAGTACTTC. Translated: CASSRGRQETQYF.

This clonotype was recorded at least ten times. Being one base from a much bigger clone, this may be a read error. The CDR3 loop reads CSARDGQGWGSAYEQYF. CDR3 DNA sequence: TGCAGTGCTAGAGATGGACAGGGTTGGGGAAGCGCCTACGAGCAGTACTTC. The chain links TRBV20-1 to TRBJ2-7, with TRBD1 matching over 8 bases. This CDR3 spans 17 amino acids. Per the germline V gene, CDR1 is DFQATT and CDR2 is SNEGSKA (reference sequence). With V trimmed by 0 bases and J by 2 bases, 12 bases remained unmatched.

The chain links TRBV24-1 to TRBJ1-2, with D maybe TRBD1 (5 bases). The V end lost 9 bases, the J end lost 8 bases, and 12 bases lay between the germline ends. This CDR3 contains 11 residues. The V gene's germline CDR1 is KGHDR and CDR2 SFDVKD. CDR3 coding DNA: TGTGCCACCCATGCGGGGGTAGGCTACACCTTC. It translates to CATHAGVGYTF.

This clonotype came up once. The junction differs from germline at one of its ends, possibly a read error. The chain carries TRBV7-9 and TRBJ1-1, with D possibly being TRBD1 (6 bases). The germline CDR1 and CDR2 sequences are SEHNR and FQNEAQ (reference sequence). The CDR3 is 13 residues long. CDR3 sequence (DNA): TGTGCCGGCAGCTTGGGACATGCTTTTGAAGCTTTCTTT. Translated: CAGSLGHAFEAFF.

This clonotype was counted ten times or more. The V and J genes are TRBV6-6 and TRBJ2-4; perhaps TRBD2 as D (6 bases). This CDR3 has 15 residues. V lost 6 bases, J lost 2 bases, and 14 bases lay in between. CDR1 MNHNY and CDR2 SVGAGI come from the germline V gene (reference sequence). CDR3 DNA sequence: TGTGCCAGCAGCCCCCTTGGAGGGACCAAAAACATTCAGTACTTC. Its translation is CASSPLGGTKNIQYF.

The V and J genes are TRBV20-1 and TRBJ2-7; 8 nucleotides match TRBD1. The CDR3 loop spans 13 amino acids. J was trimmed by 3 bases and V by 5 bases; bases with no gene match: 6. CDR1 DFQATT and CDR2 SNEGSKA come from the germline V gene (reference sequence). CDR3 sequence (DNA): TGCAGTGCTGGACACAGGGGGGACTACGAGCAGTACTTC. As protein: CSAGHRGDYEQYF.

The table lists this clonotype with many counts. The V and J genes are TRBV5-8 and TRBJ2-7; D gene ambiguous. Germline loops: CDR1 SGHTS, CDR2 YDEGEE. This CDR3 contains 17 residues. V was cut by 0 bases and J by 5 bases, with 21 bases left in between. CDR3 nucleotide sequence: TGTGCCAGCAGCTTGGGGGCTGCAGGACCACTTATTGACGAGCAGTACTTC. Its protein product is CASSLGAAGPLIDEQYF.

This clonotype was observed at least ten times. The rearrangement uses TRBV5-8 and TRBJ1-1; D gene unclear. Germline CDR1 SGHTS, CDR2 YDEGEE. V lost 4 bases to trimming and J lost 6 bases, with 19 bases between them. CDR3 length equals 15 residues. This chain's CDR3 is CASSPEGGRSAEAFF. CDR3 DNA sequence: TGTGCCAGCAGCCCAGAGGGAGGGCGTAGTGCTGAAGCTTTCTTT.

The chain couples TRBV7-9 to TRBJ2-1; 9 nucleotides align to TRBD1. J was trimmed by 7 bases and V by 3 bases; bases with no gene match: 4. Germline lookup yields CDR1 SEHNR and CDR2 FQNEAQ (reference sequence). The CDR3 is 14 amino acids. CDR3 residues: CASSFGGQGNEQFF. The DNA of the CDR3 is TGTGCCAGCAGCTTCGGGGGACAGGGTAATGAGCAGTTCTTC.

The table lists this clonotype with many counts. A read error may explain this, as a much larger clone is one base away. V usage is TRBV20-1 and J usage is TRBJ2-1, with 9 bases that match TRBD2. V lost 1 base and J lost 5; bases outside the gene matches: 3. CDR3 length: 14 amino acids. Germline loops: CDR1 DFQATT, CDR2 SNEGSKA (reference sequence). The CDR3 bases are TGCAGTGCTAGAGGGTTAGCGGGAGACAATGAGCAGTTCTTC. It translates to CSARGLAGDNEQFF.

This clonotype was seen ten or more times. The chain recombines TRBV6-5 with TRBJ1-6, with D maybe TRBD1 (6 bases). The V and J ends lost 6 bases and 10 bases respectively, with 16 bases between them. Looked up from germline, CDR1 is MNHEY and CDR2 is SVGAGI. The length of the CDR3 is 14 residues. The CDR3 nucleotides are TGTGCCAGCAGGAGGGGGGGACCGAGCTCACCCCTCCACTTT. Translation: CASRRGGPSSPLHF.